The 9 T cell receptor beta chains presented below share a single source sample, sequenced in a study of blood T cell repertoires in COVID-19. This table comes from immunoSEQ multiplex PCR, and its TCRdb copy is limited to in-frame clones, with some not included. The sample records about 26,000 clones, around 92% being singletons. The sequenced material came from peripheral blood. The receptors here all came from a human donor in a cohort sampled during active COVID-19.

Only a few counts were recorded for this clone. The genes are TRBV7-9 and TRBJ2-1; TRBD2 aligns across 9 bases. CDR1 SEHNR and CDR2 FQNEAQ come from the germline V gene (reference sequence). The J segment lost 4 bases and the V segment lost 1 base, leaving 11 bases of the junction unmatched. The CDR3 runs to 18 residues. In nucleotides, the CDR3 is TGTGCCAGCAGCTTAGGGCTAGCGGGGAGCCCACAATACAATGAGCAGTTCTTC. Protein sequence: CASSLGLAGSPQYNEQFF.

J is TRBJ1-1 and V is TRBV19, with D perhaps TRBD1 (6 bases). This CDR3 region has 12 residues. V was trimmed by 6 bases and J by 7 bases, leaving 12 bases between them. The germline CDR1 and CDR2 sequences are LNHDA and SQIVND (reference sequence). CDR3 residues: CASSPSDSEAFF. For the CDR3, the DNA is TGTGCCAGTAGCCCCTCGGACAGTGAAGCTTTCTTT.

The chain employs TRBV2 and TRBJ1-4; D is undetermined. V was cut by 8 bases and J by 3 bases, with 10 bases left in between. This CDR3 contains 13 residues. Germline V gene sequence: CDR1 SNHLY, CDR2 FYNNEI. The CDR3 reads CASRVPANEKLFF. The CDR3 nucleotides read TGTGCCAGCCGAGTGCCTGCTAATGAAAAACTGTTTTTT.

This chain connects TRBV5-4 to TRBJ1-6, with TRBD1 matching 7 bases. The junction had 3 bases not matched to a gene; V was cut back by 0 bases and J by 9 bases. CDR1 is SGHNT and CDR2 is YYREEE in the germline V gene (reference sequence). The CDR3 extends over 14 amino acids. CDR3 nucleotide sequence: TGTGCCAGCAGCTTGGAGTACAGGGGTTCACCCCTCCACTTT. Encoded protein: CASSLEYRGSPLHF.

The chain recombines TRBV6-5 with TRBJ2-4; D possibly corresponds to TRBD2 (6 bases). V gave up 6 bases and J gave up 13 bases, with 22 bases separating them. Germline CDR1 and CDR2: MNHEY and SVGAGI. This CDR3 is 14 amino acids long. CDR3 bases: TGTGCCAGCAGCGCGAGGACCCGGGGGATTTCCCAGTACTTC. Translation gives CASSARTRGISQYF.

V is TRBV6-5 and J is TRBJ2-2, with 7 bases that match TRBD1. The CDR3 loop spans 15 amino acids. From germline, CDR1 is MNHEY and CDR2 SVGAGI. The trim removed 6 bases at V and 7 bases at J, leaving 11 bases unmatched. CDR3 residues: CASRDRFLGVGELFF. DNA of the CDR3: TGTGCCAGCAGGGACAGGTTCCTGGGGGTCGGGGAGCTGTTTTTT.

This chain links TRBV2 with TRBJ1-2; D is ambiguous. Germline lookup yields CDR1 SNHLY and CDR2 FYNNEI. Trimming took 8 bases from V and 9 from J, leaving 16 bases between them. This CDR3 region has 12 residues. The CDR3: CASGEDGLRYTF. The CDR3 coding sequence is TGTGCCAGCGGGGAGGACGGTCTCCGCTACACCTTC.

This sequence joins TRBV11-2 and TRBJ2-7; 8 nucleotides line up with TRBD1. Germline trimming cut 4 bases from V and 12 bases from J; bases unmatched to any gene: 11. Germline V gene lookup returns CDR1 SGHAT and CDR2 FQNNGV. The CDR3 is made up of 13 amino acids. CDR3 in amino acids: CASSSPGQASLYF. The CDR3 region has the DNA TGTGCCAGCAGCTCACCGGGACAGGCTAGTTTGTACTTC. Based on the CDR3 plus reference TRBV11-2 and TRBJ2-7, the full variable domain is EAGVAQSPRYKIIEKRQSVAFWCNPISGHATLYWYQQILGQGPKLLIQFQNNGVVDDSQLPKDRFSAERLKGVDSTLKIQPAKLEDSAVYLCASSSPGQASLYFGPGTRLTVT.

This clone has a handful of counts. This CDR3 is CASSEEDRAEQYV. CDR3 in DNA: TGTGCCAGCAGTGAAGAGGACAGGGCCGAGCAGTACGTC. V usage is TRBV2 and J usage is TRBJ2-7, with 8 bases identical to TRBD1. The CDR3 totals 13 residues. The V gene end was trimmed by 1 base and the J gene end by 6 bases; junction bases not matched to a gene: 2. Germline assignment: CDR1 SNHLY and CDR2 FYNNEI.